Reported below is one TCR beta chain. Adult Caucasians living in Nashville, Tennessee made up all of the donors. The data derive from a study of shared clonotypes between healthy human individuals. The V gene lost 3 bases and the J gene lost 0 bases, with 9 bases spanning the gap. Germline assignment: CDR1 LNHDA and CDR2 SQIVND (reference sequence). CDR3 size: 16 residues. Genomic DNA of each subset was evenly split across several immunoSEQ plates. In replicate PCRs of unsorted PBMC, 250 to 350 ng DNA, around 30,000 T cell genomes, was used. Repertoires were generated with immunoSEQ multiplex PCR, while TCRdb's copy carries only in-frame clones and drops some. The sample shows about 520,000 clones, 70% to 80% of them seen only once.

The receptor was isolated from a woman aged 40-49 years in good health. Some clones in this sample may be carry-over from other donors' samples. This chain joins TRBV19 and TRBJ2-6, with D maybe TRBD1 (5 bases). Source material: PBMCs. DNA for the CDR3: TGTGCCAGTAGTATTCAGGGCAACTCTGGGGCCAACGTCCTGACTTTC. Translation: CASSIQGNSGANVLTF. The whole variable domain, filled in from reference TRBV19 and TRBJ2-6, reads DGGITQSPKYLFRKEGQNVTLSCEQNLNHDAMYWYRQDPGQGLRLIYYSQIVNDFQKGDIAEGYSVSREKKESFPLTVTSAQKNPTAFYLCASSIQGNSGANVLTFGAGSRLTVL.